This TCR beta chain came from a study of blood T cell repertoires in COVID-19. About the study: Samples came from the United States, Italy and Spain, spanning acute and convalescent COVID-19. T cells, B-cell-depleted T cells, or PBMCs supplied cDNA or gDNA.

Germline V gives CDR1 LNHDA, CDR2 SQIVND (reference sequence). V was shortened by 5 bases and J by 5 bases, with 15 bases between the two germline ends. This CDR3 comprises 14 residues. Authors' methods: The assay estimated nucleated cells by amplifying reference gene primers. Sequencing used immunoSEQ multiplex PCR; TCRdb keeps in-frame clones, though not all of them. V and J calls and clone size come straight from that table; D and trimming were deduced from the DNA. The sample has 140,000 to 150,000 clones, 88% seen once. The sequenced sample consisted of peripheral blood. The receptor's source is a man aged 70-80 years with acute or convalescent COVID-19. This chain joins TRBV19 and TRBJ1-1; the D gene is possibly TRBD1 (6 bases). This CDR3 is CASSSRDTGTEAFF. Written as DNA, the CDR3 is TGTGCCAGTAGTTCCCGGGACACAGGAACTGAAGCTTTCTTT.